These 4 T cell receptor beta chains were sequenced from one sample in a study of T cells in Graves' hyperthyroidism and ophthalmopathy. Amplification targeted TCR beta CDR3 regions from RNA transcripts. First-round RT-PCR targeting the TCR CDR3 was performed with the HTBI primer set. TCRdb fed the multiplex PCR reads into MiXCR, producing one record per CDR3 protein. The table includes 600,000 to 900,000 distinct CDR3 sequences, 16% detected once. The material sequenced was blood. These TCRs come from a man younger than 35 with Graves' hyperthyroidism.

This clonotype was seen at least ten times. The V and J genes are TRBV5-1 and TRBJ2-3, with a tentative D call TRBD1 (5 bases). This CDR3 has 15 amino acids. The germline V and J ends were trimmed by 1 base and 4 bases, with 13 bases remaining between them. The germline V gene encodes CDR1 SGHRS and CDR2 YFSETQ. This chain's CDR3 is CASSLFTLGADTQYF. The CDR3 nucleotides read TGCGCCAGCAGCTTGTTCACGTTAGGGGCAGATACGCAGTATTTT.

The chain is built from TRBV9 and TRBJ1-1; D is unclear. V was cut by 1 base and J by 3 bases, with 7 bases left in between. CDR1 is SGDLS and CDR2 is YYNGEE in the germline V gene. This CDR3 is 13 amino acids long. The CDR3 DNA follows: TGTGCCAGCAGCGTACGGGTGGACACTGAAGCTTTCTTT. Translation: CASSVRVDTEAFF.

The sample holds many counts of this clonotype. The CDR3: CASSLAGDTGELFF. For the CDR3, the DNA is TGTGCCAGCAGCTTAGCAGGGGACACCGGGGAGCTGTTTTTT. The rearrangement uses TRBV7-8 and TRBJ2-2; TRBD1 might be the D (5 bases). The CDR3 length is 14 residues. V was clipped by 0 bases and J by 3 bases, with 5 bases between them. Germline CDR1 reads SGHVS; CDR2 reads FQNEAQ.

This clonotype occurred many times. The chain uses TRBV20-1 and TRBJ2-7; perhaps TRBD2 as D (5 bases). Trimming took off 1 base at V and 3 bases at J, with 10 bases between the two ends. The germline V gene encodes CDR1 DFQATT and CDR2 SNEGSKA (reference sequence). The CDR3 is 13 amino acids. CDR3 region: CSARGTDFYEQYF. Written as DNA, the CDR3 is TGCAGTGCTAGAGGGACGGACTTCTACGAGCAGTACTTC.